The 18 T cell receptor beta chains given below trace back to one sample, sequenced in a study of T cell repertoires in cytomegalovirus infection. TCRdb reprocessed the reads via MiXCR and lists one record per CDR3 protein. The table shows fewer than 550,000 distinct CDR3 sequences, with approximately 30% occurring only once. Material: PBMCs. These receptors all stem from a human donor in good health (CMV status not recorded). Some clones in this sample may be carry-over from other donors' samples.

Comment on this clonotype: A junction boundary mismatches the germline segment, possibly from a read error. The V and J genes are TRBV2 and TRBJ1-2; a possible D gene is TRBD1 (5 bases). Germline lookup yields CDR1 SNHLY and CDR2 FYNNEI. The CDR3 has 14 residues. The CDR3 region is CVRSIRGGTEGYPF. CDR3 bases: TGTGTCAGAAGCATCCGGGGCGGCACAGAAGGCTACCCCTTC.

V usage is TRBV11-2 and J usage is TRBJ2-7; no clear D gene. Trimming left V 4 bases short and J 5 bases short, with 12 bases between. CDR3 length: 13 residues. Per the germline V gene, CDR1 is SGHAT and CDR2 is FQNNGV. CDR3: CASSSLPGDEQYF. In nucleotides, the CDR3 is TGTGCCAGCAGCTCCCTGCCTGGGGACGAGCAGTACTTC.

The chain employs TRBV12-3 or TRBV12-4 and TRBJ1-1; TRBD1 aligns across 9 bases. This CDR3 is 22 amino acids long. Losses at the gene ends were 5 bases for V and 0 bases for J; bases not matched to a gene: 25. The CDR3 DNA is TGTGCCAGCAGTCGGGGAGGGGGGCCGGGACAGGGTGAATTTAGGGTGAACACTGAAGCTTTCTTT. This encodes CASSRGGGPGQGEFRVNTEAFF.

This chain uses TRBV15 with TRBJ2-7; D call uncertain. CDR3 length: 16 amino acids. Germline V gene data show CDR1 as LNHNV and CDR2 as YYDKDF (reference sequence). V shed 0 bases and J shed 3 bases, with 15 bases lying between them. As DNA, the CDR3 is TGTGCCACCAGCAGAGAGGCGGTCGGTCCCTACTACGAGCAGTACTTC. Translating gives CATSREAVGPYYEQYF.

The table lists this clonotype with a few counts. This chain uses TRBV6-2 or TRBV6-3 with TRBJ2-1; possibly TRBD2 for D (5 bases). The CDR3 has 15 amino acids. Germline values: CDR1 MNHEY, CDR2 SVGEGT. Trimming pared 2 bases from V and 0 bases from J, leaving 8 bases between. The CDR3 here is CASSYASLSYNEQFF. DNA of the CDR3: TGTGCCAGCAGTTACGCTAGCCTCTCCTACAATGAGCAGTTCTTC.

There are many counts of this clonotype. This chain connects TRBV7-2 to TRBJ2-5; possible D gene TRBD1, 5 bases. Germline V gene sequence: CDR1 SGHTA, CDR2 FQGNSA. The CDR3 is made up of 16 amino acids. Trimming removed 6 bases from V and 2 bases from J, with 19 bases in between. DNA of the CDR3: TGTGCCAGCAGTTCCTTTTGGGGCAGGATACAAGAGACCCAGTACTTC. The encoded protein is CASSSFWGRIQETQYF.

The chain carries TRBV7-2 and TRBJ1-1; D is undetermined. Germline V CDR1 and CDR2: SGHTA, FQGNSA. V was cut by 4 bases and J by 1 base, with 7 bases left in between. The CDR3 totals 13 residues. CDR3 region: CASSSNQNTEAFF. In nucleotides, the CDR3 is TGTGCCAGCAGCTCAAACCAGAACACTGAAGCTTTCTTT.

The sample holds many counts of this clonotype. The chain recombines TRBV24-1 with TRBJ2-7; D may be TRBD1 or TRBD2 (5 bases each). The V end lost 6 bases, the J end lost 2 bases, and 16 bases lay between the germline ends. Germline assignment: CDR1 KGHDR and CDR2 SFDVKD. The CDR3 has 15 residues. This CDR3 reads CATSPGRDGAYEQYF. The CDR3 region has the DNA TGTGCCACCAGTCCCGGTAGGGACGGTGCCTACGAGCAGTACTTC.

This chain links TRBV6-2 or TRBV6-3 with TRBJ2-7, with TRBD2 identical over 13 bases. Germline CDR1 is MNHEY and CDR2 is SVGEGT. J lost 0 bases, V lost 4 bases, and 3 bases had no gene match. CDR3 length: 16 amino acids. This chain's CDR3 is CASSLTSGGTSYEQYF. The CDR3, as DNA: TGTGCCAGCAGTTTGACTAGCGGGGGGACCTCCTACGAGCAGTACTTC.

This clonotype was counted once. An end of the junction differs from the germline gene, which may be a read error. This rearrangement joins TRBV7-6 to TRBJ2-1; D gene ambiguous. Germline-derived CDR1 and CDR2 are SGHVS and FNYEAQ. The CDR3 runs to 13 residues. The CDR3, as DNA: TGTGCCAGCAGCTTTGACGCTTACAATGAGCAGGTCTTC. Its translation: CASSFDAYNEQVF.

The J gene is TRBJ2-7, the V gene TRBV15; D might be TRBD1 (5 bases). This CDR3 spans 16 amino acids. Per germline, CDR1 LNHNV and CDR2 YYDKDF (reference sequence). Trimming left V 3 bases short and J 0 bases short, with 15 bases between. CDR3 sequence (DNA): TGTGCCACCAGCAGGGACACCGACCCTAGCTCCTACGAGCAGTACTTC. It yields the protein CATSRDTDPSSYEQYF. Full variable domain (remainder filled in from reference TRBV15 and TRBJ2-7): DAMVIQNPRYQVTQFGKPVTLSCSQTLNHNVMYWYQQKSSQAPKLLFHYYDKDFNNEADTPDNFQSRRPNTSFCFLDIRSPGLGDTAMYLCATSRDTDPSSYEQYFGPGTRLTVT.

Comment on this clonotype: This likely comes from a read error, as the CDR3 has no conserved phenylalanine or tryptophan at its end. The chain couples TRBV7-6 to TRBJ2-1; D is uncertain. V lost 1 base to trimming and J lost 9 bases, with 10 bases between them. In germline, CDR1 is SGHVS, CDR2 FNYEAQ. This CDR3 is 13 amino acids long. The CDR3 region is CASSLGMCGEQFL. The CDR3, as DNA: TGTGCCAGCAGCTTAGGGATGTGTGGTGAGCAGTTCTTA.

This clonotype showed up just a few times. The chain recombines TRBV6-1 with TRBJ2-7, with 9 bases lining up with TRBD1. The junction had 9 bases not matched to a gene; V was cut back by 5 bases and J by 4 bases. CDR1 is MNHNS and CDR2 is SASEGT in the germline V gene. CDR3 length: 15 residues. The CDR3 sequence is CASSPGTGRGYEQYF. CDR3 DNA: TGTGCCAGCAGTCCCGGGACAGGGAGAGGTTACGAGCAGTACTTC.

This chain links TRBV5-5 with TRBJ2-2, with TRBD1 matching 8 bases. Germline V CDR1 and CDR2: SGHKS, YYEKEE (reference sequence). The CDR3 contains 15 residues. The ends lost 3 bases at V and 5 bases at J; junction bases unmatched: 6. The CDR3 nucleotides read TGTGCCAGCAGCTATCAGGGGGCGGAAACCGGGGAGCTGTTTTTT. It encodes CASSYQGAETGELFF.

About this clonotype itself: The conserved final phenylalanine or tryptophan is absent from the CDR3, which likely points to a read error. The limits of the CDR3 on the DNA are not certain, so only TCRdb's listed CDR3 is given. The chain is built from TRBV7-8 and TRBJ2-5. Looked up from germline, CDR1 is SGHVS and CDR2 is FQNEAQ. The CDR3 has 15 amino acids, counting both end residues. The CDR3 region is CASSVAGARQKTQSV.

In this sample, this clonotype turned up once. The chain recombines TRBV7-9 with TRBJ1-1, with unresolved D. The CDR3 contains 15 residues. CDR1 and CDR2 from the germline V gene are SEHNR and FQNEAQ (reference sequence). V was pared by 2 bases and J by 6 bases, with 16 bases between. The CDR3 protein is CASSLRSHRRAEAFF. DNA for the CDR3: TGTGCCAGCAGCTTAAGGTCACATCGTCGGGCTGAAGCTTTCTTT.

The chain couples TRBV28 to TRBJ1-5; 9 nucleotides agree with TRBD1. V shed 8 bases and J 2 bases; nucleotides not matched to a gene: 1. CDR1 is MDHEN, CDR2 SYDVKM, per germline. There are 13 residues in the CDR3. This CDR3 is CASRDRGNQPQHF. The DNA for the CDR3 is TGTGCCAGCCGGGACAGGGGCAATCAGCCCCAGCATTTT.

This clonotype was detected many times. This chain connects TRBV7-2 to TRBJ1-6; possibly TRBD1 for D (5 bases). Germline CDR1 is SGHTA and CDR2 is FQGNSA. Trimming cost V 5 bases and J 0 bases, with 11 bases left between them. The CDR3 is made up of 16 amino acids. This CDR3 is CASSRGRFSYNSPLHF. CDR3 sequence (DNA): TGTGCCAGCAGCCGGGGACGGTTCTCCTATAATTCACCCCTCCACTTT.